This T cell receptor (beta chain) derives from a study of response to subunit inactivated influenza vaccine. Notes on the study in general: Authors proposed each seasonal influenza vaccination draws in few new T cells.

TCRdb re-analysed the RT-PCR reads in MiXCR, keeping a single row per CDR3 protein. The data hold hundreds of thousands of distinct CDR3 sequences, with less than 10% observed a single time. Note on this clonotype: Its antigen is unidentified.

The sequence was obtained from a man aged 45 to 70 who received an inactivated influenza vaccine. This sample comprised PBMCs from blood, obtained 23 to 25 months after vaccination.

DNA for the CDR3: TGTGCCAGCACTGTTGGGGCGCAGGGTACGCAGTATTTT. As protein: CASTVGAQGTQYF. V usage is TRBV7-2 and J usage is TRBJ2-3; a possible D gene is TRBD1 (5 bases). The CDR3 spans 13 residues. The V end lost 7 bases, the J end lost 8 bases, and 16 bases lay between the germline ends. Germline-derived CDR1 and CDR2 are SGHTA and FQGNSA.